This T cell receptor (beta chain) was recorded in a study of T cell changes during pregnancy in multiple sclerosis. Data came from immunoSEQ multiplex PCR; TCRdb stores just in-frame clones and leaves some out. The sample lists tens of thousands of clones, over 75% occurring once. This clonotype was sampled from a female donor with multiple sclerosis, enrolled in a pregnancy study. Sequenced here: CD8+ T cells from peripheral blood mononuclear cells, sampled before pregnancy.

DNA of the CDR3: TGTGCCAGCAGTTTCTGGCCAGGGGACTATGGCTACACCTTC. Protein sequence: CASSFWPGDYGYTF. V and J are TRBV27 and TRBJ1-2, with a tentative D call TRBD1 (6 bases). V gave up 3 bases and J gave up 3 bases, with 11 bases separating them. CDR3 length: 14 amino acids. Germline loops: CDR1 MNHEY, CDR2 SMNVEV (reference sequence).